This T cell receptor beta chain emerged from a study of neoadjuvant anti-PD-1 for oral cavity cancer. Assay used: immunoSEQ multiplex PCR; TCRdb lists only in-frame clones, some missing. The data contain roughly 9,300 clones, approximately 61% of them singletons. CDR3 size: 14 residues. Germline V gene data show CDR1 as SGHVS and CDR2 as FQNEAQ. Trimming removed 5 bases at V and 6 bases at J, with 15 bases between. This clone appeared a few times. The source was tumor tissue, collected before nivolumab (anti-PD-1) treatment. The chain has TRBV7-8 and TRBJ2-3; either TRBD1 or TRBD2 may supply D (6 bases each). The source of this sequence is a person aged 35 to 85 with oral cavity squamous cell carcinoma. CDR3 coding DNA: TGTGCCAGCAGCAAGATGCAAGGGGGGGATACGCAGTATTTT. Translation gives CASSKMQGGDTQYF.